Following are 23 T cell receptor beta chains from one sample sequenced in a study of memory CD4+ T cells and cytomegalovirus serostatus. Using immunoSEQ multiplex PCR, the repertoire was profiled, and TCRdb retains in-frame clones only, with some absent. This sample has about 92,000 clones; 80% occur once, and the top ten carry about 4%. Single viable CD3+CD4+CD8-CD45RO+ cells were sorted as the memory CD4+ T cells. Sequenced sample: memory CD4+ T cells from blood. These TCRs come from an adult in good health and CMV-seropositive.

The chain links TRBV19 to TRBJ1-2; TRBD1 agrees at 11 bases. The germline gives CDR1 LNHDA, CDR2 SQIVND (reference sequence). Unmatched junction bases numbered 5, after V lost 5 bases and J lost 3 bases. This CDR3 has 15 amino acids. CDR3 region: CASSFGTGGDYGYTF. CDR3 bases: TGTGCCAGTAGTTTCGGGACAGGGGGTGACTATGGCTACACCTTC.

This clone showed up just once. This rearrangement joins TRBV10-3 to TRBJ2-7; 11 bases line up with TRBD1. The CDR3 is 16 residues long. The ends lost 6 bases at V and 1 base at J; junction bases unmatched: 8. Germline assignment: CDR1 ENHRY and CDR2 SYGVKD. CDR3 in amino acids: CAIRSGQGALSYEQYF. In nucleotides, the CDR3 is TGTGCCATCAGGTCCGGACAGGGGGCGTTGTCCTACGAGCAGTACTTC.

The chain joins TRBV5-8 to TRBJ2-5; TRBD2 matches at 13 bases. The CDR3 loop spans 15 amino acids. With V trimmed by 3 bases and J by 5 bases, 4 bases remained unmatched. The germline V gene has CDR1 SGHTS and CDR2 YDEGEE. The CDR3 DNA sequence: TGTGCCAGCAGCTGGGGACTAGCGGGACAGGAGACCCAGTACTTC. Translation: CASSWGLAGQETQYF.

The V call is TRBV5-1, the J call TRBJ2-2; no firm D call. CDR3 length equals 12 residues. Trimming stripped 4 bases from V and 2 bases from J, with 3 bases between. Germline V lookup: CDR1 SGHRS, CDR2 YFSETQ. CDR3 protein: CASSVNTGELFF. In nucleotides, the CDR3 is TGCGCCAGCAGCGTAAACACCGGGGAGCTGTTTTTT.

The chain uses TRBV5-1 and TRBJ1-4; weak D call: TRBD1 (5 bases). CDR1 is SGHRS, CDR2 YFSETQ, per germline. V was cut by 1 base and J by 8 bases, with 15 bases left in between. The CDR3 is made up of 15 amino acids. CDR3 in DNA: TGCGCCAGCAGCTTGATCGGGGGGTCGGGCGAAAAACTGTTTTTT. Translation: CASSLIGGSGEKLFF.

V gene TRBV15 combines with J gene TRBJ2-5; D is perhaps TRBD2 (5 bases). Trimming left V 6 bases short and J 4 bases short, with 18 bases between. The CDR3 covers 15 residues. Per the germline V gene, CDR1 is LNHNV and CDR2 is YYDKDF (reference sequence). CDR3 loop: CATSKAGGLGETQYF. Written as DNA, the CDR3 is TGTGCCACCAGTAAAGCAGGCGGGCTGGGAGAGACCCAGTACTTC.

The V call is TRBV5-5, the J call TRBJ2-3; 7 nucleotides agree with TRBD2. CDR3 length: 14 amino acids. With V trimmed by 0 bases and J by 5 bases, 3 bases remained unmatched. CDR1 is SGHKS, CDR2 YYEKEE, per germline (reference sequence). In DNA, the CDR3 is TGTGCCAGCAGCTTGGCTAGCGGAGGAGATACGCAGTATTTT. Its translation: CASSLASGGDTQYF.

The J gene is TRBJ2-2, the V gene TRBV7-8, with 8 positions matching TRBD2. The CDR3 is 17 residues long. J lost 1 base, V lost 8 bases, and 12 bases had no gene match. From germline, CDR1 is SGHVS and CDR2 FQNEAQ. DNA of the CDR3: TGTGCCAGCCCCCGAGGGTATAGCGGGAAGAACACCGGGGAGCTGTTTTTT. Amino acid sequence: CASPRGYSGKNTGELFF. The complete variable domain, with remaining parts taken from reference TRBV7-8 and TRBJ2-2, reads GAGVSQSPRYKVAKRGQDVALRCDPISGHVSLFWYQQALGQGPEFLTYFQNEAQLDKSGLPSDRFFAERPEGSVSTLKIQRTQQEDSAVYLCASPRGYSGKNTGELFFGEGSRLTVL.

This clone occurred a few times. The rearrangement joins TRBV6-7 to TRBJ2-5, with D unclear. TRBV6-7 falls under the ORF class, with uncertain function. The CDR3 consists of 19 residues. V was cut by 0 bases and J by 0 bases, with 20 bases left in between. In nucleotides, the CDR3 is TGTGCCAGCAGTTACTCGTCTTCCGGTTTGGTCGACAACCAAGAGACCCAGTACTTC. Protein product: CASSYSSSGLVDNQETQYF.

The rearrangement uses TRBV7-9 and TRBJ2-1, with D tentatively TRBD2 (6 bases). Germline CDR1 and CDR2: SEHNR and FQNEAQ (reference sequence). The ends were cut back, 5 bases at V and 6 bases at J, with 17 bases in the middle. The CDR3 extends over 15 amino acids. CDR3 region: CASSPSAGWFNEQFF. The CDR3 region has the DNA TGTGCCAGCAGCCCCTCGGCGGGATGGTTCAATGAGCAGTTCTTC.

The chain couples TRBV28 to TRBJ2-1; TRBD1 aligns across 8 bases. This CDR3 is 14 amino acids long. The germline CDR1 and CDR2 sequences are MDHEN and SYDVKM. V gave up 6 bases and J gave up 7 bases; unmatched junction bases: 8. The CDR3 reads CASRQGQGWNEQFF. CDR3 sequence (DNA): TGTGCCAGCAGACAAGGACAGGGCTGGAATGAGCAGTTCTTC.

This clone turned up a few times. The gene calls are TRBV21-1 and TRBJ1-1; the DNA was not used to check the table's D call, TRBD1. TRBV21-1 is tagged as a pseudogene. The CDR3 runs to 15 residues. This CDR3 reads CASSNWTGEFSEAFF. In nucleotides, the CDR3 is TGTGCCAGCAGCAATTGGACAGGGGAATTTTCTGAAGCTTTCTTT.

The CDR3 is CASSSGLWVTDTQYF. The CDR3 region has the DNA TGTGCCAGCAGTTCCGGGCTTTGGGTCACAGATACGCAGTATTTT. The rearrangement links TRBV28 to TRBJ2-3; D gene unclear. The CDR3 consists of 15 residues. The V gene lost 4 bases and the J gene lost 2 bases, with 13 bases spanning the gap. Germline V gene lookup returns CDR1 MDHEN and CDR2 SYDVKM.

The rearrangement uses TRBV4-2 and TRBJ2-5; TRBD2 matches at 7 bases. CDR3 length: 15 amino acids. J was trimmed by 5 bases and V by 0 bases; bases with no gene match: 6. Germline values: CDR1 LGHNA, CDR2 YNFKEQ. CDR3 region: CASSQDWGGGETQYF. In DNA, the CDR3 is TGTGCCAGCAGCCAAGATTGGGGGGGTGGGGAGACCCAGTACTTC.

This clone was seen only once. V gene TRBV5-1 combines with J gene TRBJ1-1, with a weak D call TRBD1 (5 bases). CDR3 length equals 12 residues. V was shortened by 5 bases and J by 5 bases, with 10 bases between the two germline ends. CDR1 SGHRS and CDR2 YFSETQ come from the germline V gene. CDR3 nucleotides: TGCGCCAGCAGACGGGGCATGACTGAAGCTTTCTTT. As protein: CASRRGMTEAFF.

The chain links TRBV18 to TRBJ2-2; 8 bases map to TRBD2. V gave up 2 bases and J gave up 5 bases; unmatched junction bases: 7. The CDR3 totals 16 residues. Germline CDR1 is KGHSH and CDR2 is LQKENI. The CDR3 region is CASSPGAGVRTGELFF. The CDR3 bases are TGTGCCAGCTCACCAGGAGCGGGAGTGAGAACCGGGGAGCTGTTTTTT.

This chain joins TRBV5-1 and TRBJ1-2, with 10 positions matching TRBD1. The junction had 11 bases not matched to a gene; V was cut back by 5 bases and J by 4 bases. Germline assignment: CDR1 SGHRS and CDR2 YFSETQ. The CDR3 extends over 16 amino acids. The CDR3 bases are TGCGCCAGCAGACCCGGGACAGGGGCCGGAGGCTATGGCTACACCTTC. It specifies CASRPGTGAGGYGYTF. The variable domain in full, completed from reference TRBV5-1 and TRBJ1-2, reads KAGVTQTPRYLIKTRGQQVTLSCSPISGHRSVSWYQQTPGQGLQFLFEYFSETQRNKGNFPGRFSGRQFSNSRSEMNVSTLELGDSALYLCASRPGTGAGGYGYTFGSGTRLTVV.

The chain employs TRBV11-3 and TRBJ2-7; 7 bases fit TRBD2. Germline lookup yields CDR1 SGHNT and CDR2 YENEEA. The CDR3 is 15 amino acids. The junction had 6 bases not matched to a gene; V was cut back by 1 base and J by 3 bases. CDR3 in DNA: TGTGCCAGCAGCTTAGTGGCGGGAGAGGTCTACGAGCAGTACTTC. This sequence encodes CASSLVAGEVYEQYF.

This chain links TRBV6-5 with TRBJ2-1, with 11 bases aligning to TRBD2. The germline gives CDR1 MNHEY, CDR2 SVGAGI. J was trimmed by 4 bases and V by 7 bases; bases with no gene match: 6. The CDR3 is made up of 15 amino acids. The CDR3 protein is CASKVAGGPYNEQFF. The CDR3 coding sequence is TGTGCCAGCAAAGTAGCGGGAGGGCCGTACAATGAGCAGTTCTTC.

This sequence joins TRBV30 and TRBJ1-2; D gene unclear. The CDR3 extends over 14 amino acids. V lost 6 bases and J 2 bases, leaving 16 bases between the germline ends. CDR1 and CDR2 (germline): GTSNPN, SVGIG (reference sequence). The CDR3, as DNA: TGTGCCTGCGGGGATGGAGTTGAAAACTATGGCTACACCTTC. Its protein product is CACGDGVENYGYTF.

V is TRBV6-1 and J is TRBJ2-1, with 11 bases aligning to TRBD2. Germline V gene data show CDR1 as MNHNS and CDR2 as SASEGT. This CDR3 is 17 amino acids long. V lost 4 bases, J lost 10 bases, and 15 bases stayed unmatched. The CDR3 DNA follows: TGTGCCAGCAGTGCCTTATTACTAGCGGGAGCCGCCCAGGAGCAGTTCTTC. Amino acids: CASSALLLAGAAQEQFF.

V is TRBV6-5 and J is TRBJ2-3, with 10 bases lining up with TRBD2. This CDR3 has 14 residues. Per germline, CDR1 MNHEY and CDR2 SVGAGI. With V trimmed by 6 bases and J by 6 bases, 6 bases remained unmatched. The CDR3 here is CASRGAGGADTQYF. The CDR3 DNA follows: TGTGCCAGCAGGGGAGCGGGAGGGGCGGATACGCAGTATTTT.

CDR3 coding DNA: TGTGCCAGCAGCCGCCCCATGGGAGGCGGTCGGTTTGAGCAGTACTTC. Translation: CASSRPMGGGRFEQYF. The chain carries TRBV7-6 and TRBJ2-7; TRBD2 might be the D (6 bases). CDR1 SGHVS and CDR2 FNYEAQ come from the germline V gene. V lost 5 bases to trimming and J lost 7 bases, with 24 bases between them. The CDR3 has 16 residues.